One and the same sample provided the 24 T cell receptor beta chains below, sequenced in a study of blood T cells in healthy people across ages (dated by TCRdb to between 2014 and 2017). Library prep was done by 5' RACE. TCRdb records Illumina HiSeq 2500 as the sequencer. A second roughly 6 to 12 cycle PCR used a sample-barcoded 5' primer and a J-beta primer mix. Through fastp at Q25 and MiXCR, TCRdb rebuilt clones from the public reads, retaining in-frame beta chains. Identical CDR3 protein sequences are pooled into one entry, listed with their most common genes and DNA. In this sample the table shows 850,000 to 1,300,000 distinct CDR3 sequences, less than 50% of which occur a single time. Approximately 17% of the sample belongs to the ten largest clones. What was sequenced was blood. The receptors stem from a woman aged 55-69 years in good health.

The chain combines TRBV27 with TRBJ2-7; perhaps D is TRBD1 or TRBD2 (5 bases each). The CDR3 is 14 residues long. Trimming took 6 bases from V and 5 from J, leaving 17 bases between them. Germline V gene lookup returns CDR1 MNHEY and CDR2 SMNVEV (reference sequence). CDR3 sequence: CASRTTPGDHEQYF. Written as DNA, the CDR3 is TGTGCCAGCAGGACGACCCCTGGGGACCACGAGCAGTACTTC.

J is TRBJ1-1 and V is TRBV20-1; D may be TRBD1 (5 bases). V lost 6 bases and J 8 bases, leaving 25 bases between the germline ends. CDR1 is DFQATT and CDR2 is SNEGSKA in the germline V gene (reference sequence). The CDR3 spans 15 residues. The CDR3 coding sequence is TGCAGTGCCCCCGAACCTGGACACCCGGCGGGCGAAGCTTTCTTT. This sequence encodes CSAPEPGHPAGEAFF.

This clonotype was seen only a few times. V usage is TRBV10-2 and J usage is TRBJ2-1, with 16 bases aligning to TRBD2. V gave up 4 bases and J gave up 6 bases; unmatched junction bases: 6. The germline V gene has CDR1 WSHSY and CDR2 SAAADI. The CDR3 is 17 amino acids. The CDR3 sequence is CASSGGGLAGGSNEQFF. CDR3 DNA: TGCGCCAGCAGTGGCGGGGGACTAGCGGGAGGGTCCAATGAGCAGTTCTTC.

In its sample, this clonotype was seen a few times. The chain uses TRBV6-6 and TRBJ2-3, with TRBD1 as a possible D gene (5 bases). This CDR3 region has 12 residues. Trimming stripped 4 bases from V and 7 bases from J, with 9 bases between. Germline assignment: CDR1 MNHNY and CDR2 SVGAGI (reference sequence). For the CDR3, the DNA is TGTGCCAGCAGTTTACAGGTGAATACGCAGTATTTT. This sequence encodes CASSLQVNTQYF.

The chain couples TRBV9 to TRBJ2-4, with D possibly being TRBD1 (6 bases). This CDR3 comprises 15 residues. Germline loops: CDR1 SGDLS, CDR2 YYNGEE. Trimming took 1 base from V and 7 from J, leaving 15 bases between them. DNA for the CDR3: TGTGCCAGCAGCGTATCTACAGGGCCGGTGAACATTCAGTACTTC. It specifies CASSVSTGPVNIQYF.

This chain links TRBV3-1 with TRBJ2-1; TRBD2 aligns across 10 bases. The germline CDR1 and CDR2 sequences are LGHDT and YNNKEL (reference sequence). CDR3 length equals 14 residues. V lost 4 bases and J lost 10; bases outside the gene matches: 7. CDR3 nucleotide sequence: TGTGCCAGCAGCCTTGCTAGCGGGGGTCGGGAGCAGTTCTTC. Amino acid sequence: CASSLASGGREQFF.

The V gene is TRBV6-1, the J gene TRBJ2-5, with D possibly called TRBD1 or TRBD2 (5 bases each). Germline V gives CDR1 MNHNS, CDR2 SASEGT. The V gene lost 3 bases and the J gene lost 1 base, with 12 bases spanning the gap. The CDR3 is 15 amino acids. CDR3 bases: TGTGCCAGCAGTGAGTTGGGACGGACCCAAGAGACCCAGTACTTC. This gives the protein CASSELGRTQETQYF.

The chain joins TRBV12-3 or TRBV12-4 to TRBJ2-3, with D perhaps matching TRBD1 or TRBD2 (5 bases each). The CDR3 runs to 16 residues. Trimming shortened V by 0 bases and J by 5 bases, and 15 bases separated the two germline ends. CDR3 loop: CASSLATARGKDTQYF. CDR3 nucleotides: TGTGCCAGCAGTTTAGCGACAGCGAGGGGCAAAGATACGCAGTATTTT.

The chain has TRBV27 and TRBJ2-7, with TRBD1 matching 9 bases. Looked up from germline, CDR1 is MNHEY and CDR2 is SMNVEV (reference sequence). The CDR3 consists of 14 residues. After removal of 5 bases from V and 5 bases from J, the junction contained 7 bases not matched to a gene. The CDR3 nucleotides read TGTGCCAGCAGTCTTCTTGGGACAGGGAACGAGCAGTACTTC. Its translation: CASSLLGTGNEQYF.

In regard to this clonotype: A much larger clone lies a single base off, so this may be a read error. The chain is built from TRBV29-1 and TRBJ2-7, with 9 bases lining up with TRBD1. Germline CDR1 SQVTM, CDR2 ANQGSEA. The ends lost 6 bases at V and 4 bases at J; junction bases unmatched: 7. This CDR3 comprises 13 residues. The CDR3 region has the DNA TGCAGCGTCACAGGGGGCGGATCTTACGAGCAGTACTTC. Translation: CSVTGGGSYEQYF.

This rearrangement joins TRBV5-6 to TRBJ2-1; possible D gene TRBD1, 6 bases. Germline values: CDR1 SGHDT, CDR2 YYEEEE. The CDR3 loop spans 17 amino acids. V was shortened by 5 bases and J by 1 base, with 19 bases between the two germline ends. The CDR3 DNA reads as TGTGCCAGCAGTCGAGAACAGGGCTGGGTTTCCTACAATGAGCAGTTCTTC. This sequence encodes CASSREQGWVSYNEQFF.

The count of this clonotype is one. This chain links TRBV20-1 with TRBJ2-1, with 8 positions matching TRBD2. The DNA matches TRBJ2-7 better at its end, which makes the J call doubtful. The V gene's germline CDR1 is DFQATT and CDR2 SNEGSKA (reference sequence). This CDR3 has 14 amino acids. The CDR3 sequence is CSARTAGAYNEQYF. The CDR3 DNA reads TGCAGTGCTAGGACAGCGGGGGCCTACAATGAGCAGTACTTC.

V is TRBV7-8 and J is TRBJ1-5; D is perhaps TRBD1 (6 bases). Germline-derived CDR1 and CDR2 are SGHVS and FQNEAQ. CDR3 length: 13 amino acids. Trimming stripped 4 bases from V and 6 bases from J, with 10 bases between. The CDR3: CASSSDRGQPQHF. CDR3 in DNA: TGTGCCAGCAGCTCGGACAGAGGTCAGCCCCAGCATTTT.

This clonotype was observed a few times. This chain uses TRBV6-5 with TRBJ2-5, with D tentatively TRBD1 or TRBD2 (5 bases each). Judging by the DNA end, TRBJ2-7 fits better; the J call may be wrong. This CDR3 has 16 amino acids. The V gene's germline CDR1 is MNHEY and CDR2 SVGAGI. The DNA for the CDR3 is TGTGCCAGCAGCCCAACCTCCGGGACGCCTACCTACGAGCAGTACTTC. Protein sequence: CASSPTSGTPTYEQYF.

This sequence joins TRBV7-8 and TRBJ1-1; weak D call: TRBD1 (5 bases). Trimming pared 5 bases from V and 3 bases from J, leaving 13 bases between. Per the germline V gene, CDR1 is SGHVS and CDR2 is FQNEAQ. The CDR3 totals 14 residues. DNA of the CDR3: TGTGCCAGCAGCAGGGACGCGGACGACACTGAAGCTTTCTTT. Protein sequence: CASSRDADDTEAFF.

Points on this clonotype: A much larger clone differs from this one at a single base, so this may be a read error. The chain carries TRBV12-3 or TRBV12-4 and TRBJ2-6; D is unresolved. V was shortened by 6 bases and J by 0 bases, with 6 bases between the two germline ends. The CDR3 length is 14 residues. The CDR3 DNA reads TGTGCCAGCAGGCCCAGCTCTGGGGCCAACGTCCTGACTTTC. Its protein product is CASRPSSGANVLTF.

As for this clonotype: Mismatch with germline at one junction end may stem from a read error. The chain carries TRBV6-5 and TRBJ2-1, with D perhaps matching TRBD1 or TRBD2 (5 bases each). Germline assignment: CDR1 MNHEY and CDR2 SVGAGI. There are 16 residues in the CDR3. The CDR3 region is CASSYLGPGSYNEQFF. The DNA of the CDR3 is TGTGCCAGCAGCTACTTGGGACCGGGCTCCTACAATGAGCAGTTCTTC.

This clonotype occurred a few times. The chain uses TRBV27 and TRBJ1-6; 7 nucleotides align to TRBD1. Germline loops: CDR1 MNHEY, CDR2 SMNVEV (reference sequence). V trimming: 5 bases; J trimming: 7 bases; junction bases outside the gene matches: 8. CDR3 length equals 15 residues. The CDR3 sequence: CASSRDRERNSPLHF. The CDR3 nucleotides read TGTGCCAGCAGTCGCGACAGGGAGAGGAATTCACCCCTCCACTTT.

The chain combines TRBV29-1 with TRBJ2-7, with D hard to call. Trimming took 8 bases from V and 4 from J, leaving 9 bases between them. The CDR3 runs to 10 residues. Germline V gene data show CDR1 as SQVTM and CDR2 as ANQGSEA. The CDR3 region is CSPQAYEQYF. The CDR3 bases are TGCAGCCCCCAGGCGTACGAGCAGTACTTC.

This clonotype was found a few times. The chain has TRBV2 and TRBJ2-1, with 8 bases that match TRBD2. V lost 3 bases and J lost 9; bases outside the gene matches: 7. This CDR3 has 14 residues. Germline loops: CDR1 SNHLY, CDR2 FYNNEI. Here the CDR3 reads CASSDSGSWGEQFF. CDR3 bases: TGTGCCAGCAGTGACAGCGGGAGTTGGGGTGAGCAGTTCTTC.

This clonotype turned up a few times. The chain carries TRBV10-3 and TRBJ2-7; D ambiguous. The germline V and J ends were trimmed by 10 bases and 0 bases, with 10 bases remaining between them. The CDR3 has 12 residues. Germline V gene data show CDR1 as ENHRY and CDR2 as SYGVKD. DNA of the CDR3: TGTGCCACAACCGACTTCTCCTACGAGCAGTACTTC. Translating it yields CATTDFSYEQYF.

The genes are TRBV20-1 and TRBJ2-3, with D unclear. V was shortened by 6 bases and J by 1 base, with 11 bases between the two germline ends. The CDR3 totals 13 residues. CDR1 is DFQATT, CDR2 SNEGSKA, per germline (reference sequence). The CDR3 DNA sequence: TGCAGTGCCAGCTCCCCGGGCACAGATACGCAGTATTTT. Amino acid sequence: CSASSPGTDTQYF.

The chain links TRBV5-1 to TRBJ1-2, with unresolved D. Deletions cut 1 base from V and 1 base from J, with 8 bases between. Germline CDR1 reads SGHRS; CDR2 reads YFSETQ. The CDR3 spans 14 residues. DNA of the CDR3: TGCGCCAGCAGCTTGAACAGCATTAACTATGGCTACACCTTC. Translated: CASSLNSINYGYTF.

DNA of the CDR3: TGTGCCAGCAGTACGACCACAGGGGGCAAGGGGACCCAGTACTTC. Encoded protein: CASSTTTGGKGTQYF. The rearrangement links TRBV11-2 to TRBJ2-5, with 9 bases aligning to TRBD1. The junction had 12 bases not matched to a gene; V was cut back by 6 bases and J by 7 bases. There are 15 residues in the CDR3. Germline lookup yields CDR1 SGHAT and CDR2 FQNNGV.